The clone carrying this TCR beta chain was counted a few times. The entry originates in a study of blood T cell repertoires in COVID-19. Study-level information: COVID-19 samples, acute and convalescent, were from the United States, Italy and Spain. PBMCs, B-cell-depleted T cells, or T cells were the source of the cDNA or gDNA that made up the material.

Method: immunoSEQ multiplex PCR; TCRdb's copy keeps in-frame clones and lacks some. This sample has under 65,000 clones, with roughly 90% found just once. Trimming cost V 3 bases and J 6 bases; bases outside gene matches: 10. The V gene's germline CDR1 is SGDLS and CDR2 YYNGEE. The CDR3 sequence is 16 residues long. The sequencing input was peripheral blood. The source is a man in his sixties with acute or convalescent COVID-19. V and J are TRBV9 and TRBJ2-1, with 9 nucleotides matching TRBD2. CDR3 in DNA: TGTGCCAGCAGCGCCCCTAGCGGGACTACCATCAATGAGCAGTTCTTC. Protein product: CASSAPSGTTINEQFF.